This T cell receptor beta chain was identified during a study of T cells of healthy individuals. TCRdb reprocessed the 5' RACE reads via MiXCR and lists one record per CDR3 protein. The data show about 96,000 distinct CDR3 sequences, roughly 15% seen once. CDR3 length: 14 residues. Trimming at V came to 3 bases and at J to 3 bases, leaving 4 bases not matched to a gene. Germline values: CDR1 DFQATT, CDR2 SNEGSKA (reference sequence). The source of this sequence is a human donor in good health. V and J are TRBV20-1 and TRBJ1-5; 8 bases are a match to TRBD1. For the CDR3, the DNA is TGCAGTGCTAGTAGACAGGGGTTCAATCAGCCCCAGCATTTT. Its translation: CSASRQGFNQPQHF.